The next 18 T cell receptor beta chains were all read from a single sample in a study of cytomegalovirus exposure and HLA in healthy donors. Vbeta (60) and Jbeta (13) primers were used in the PCR. This table comes from immunoSEQ multiplex PCR, and its TCRdb copy is limited to in-frame clones, with some not included. The data show some 110,000 clones, around 76% seen once. Source material: PBMCs. The receptors originated from a woman aged 55-69 years in good health and CMV-seropositive.

CDR3 nucleotides: TGTGCCAGCAGCGAATCCGGGACAGCGGGCGGCGGGACTGAAGCTTTCTTT. Translated: CASSESGTAGGGTEAFF. V and J are TRBV7-3 and TRBJ1-1; 7 nucleotides match TRBD1. The ends lost 5 bases at V and 5 bases at J; junction bases unmatched: 17. Per the germline V gene, CDR1 is SGHTA and CDR2 is FQGTGA. CDR3 length: 17 amino acids.

The rearrangement joins TRBV2 to TRBJ1-2, with D tentatively TRBD1 (5 bases). Trimming took off 1 base at V and 5 bases at J, with 11 bases between the two ends. The CDR3 has 14 amino acids. The germline V gene has CDR1 SNHLY and CDR2 FYNNEI. The CDR3 region is CASSEVFTGYGYTF. CDR3 sequence (DNA): TGTGCCAGCAGTGAAGTATTTACAGGATATGGCTACACCTTC.

Remarks on this clone: Other DNA sequences in this sample translate to the same CDR3. J is TRBJ2-3 and V is TRBV6-5; possibly TRBD1 for D (5 bases). Between the trimmed V and J ends, which lost 3 bases and 2 bases, there was a span of 15 bases. Per the germline V gene, CDR1 is MNHEY and CDR2 is SVGAGI. CDR3 size: 16 residues. The CDR3 loop is CASSYSWTPITDTQYF. Here the CDR3 DNA reads TGTGCCAGCAGTTATTCCTGGACACCTATCACAGATACGCAGTATTTT.

The gene calls are TRBV7-3 and TRBJ2-1, with 15 positions matching TRBD2. The CDR3 totals 19 residues. Looked up from germline, CDR1 is SGHTA and CDR2 is FQGTGA. V was clipped by 0 bases and J by 0 bases; unmatched bases: 3. The CDR3 loop reads CASSLTGLAGGSSYNEQFF. The CDR3 DNA reads as TGTGCCAGCAGCTTAACGGGACTAGCGGGGGGAAGCTCCTACAATGAGCAGTTCTTC.

V is TRBV19 and J is TRBJ1-3; TRBD1 agrees at 8 bases. V lost 6 bases, J lost 6 bases, and 7 bases stayed unmatched. The CDR3 consists of 14 residues. Germline V gene sequence: CDR1 LNHDA, CDR2 SQIVND (reference sequence). The CDR3 loop reads CASSWRTGSNTIYF. The CDR3 DNA follows: TGTGCCAGTAGCTGGAGGACAGGGTCAAACACCATATATTTT.

The chain couples TRBV19 to TRBJ2-1, with TRBD1 as a possible D gene (5 bases). Per germline, CDR1 LNHDA and CDR2 SQIVND (reference sequence). Between the trimmed V and J ends, which lost 1 base and 3 bases, there was a span of 10 bases. CDR3 size: 15 residues. CDR3 nucleotides: TGTGCCAGTAGTATAGGGCAGGGTTACTACAATGAGCAGTTCTTC. Its protein is CASSIGQGYYNEQFF.

CDR3 in DNA: TGTGCCAGCAGCTTAAGCGGGAGGGCCTCCTACGAGCAGTACTTC. Encoded protein: CASSLSGRASYEQYF. The rearrangement uses TRBV7-9 and TRBJ2-7; 10 bases line up with TRBD2. V dropped 2 bases and J dropped 0; count of bases not matched to a gene: 1. CDR1 and CDR2 from the germline V gene are SEHNR and FQNEAQ (reference sequence). This CDR3 region has 15 residues.

The chain employs TRBV5-6 and TRBJ1-1, with a possible D match to TRBD1 (6 bases). In germline, CDR1 is SGHDT, CDR2 YYEEEE. The length of the CDR3 is 15 residues. V gave up 6 bases and J gave up 1 base, with 16 bases separating them. CDR3 nucleotides: TGTGCCAGCACACGGATAGACAGGCCGAACACTGAAGCTTTCTTT. Encoded protein: CASTRIDRPNTEAFF.

The V call is TRBV23-1, the J call TRBJ1-5; 7 nucleotides match TRBD1. TRBV23-1 is treated as an ORF (open reading frame) with a function not yet certain. This CDR3 is 12 amino acids long. Trimming at V came to 8 bases and at J to 7 bases, leaving 5 bases not matched to a gene. In nucleotides, the CDR3 is TGCGCCAGCGGGACAGTCGGCCAGCCCCAGCATTTT. Translated, it gives CASGTVGQPQHF.

V is TRBV7-3 and J is TRBJ2-1, with TRBD2 matching 14 bases. The CDR3 extends over 16 amino acids. The germline CDR1 and CDR2 sequences are SGHTA and FQGTGA. With 5 bases clipped from V and 7 bases from J, the junction kept 7 bases outside the gene matches. The CDR3 loop is CASSPRTSGGLNEQFF. DNA of the CDR3: TGTGCCAGCAGCCCCCGGACTAGCGGGGGGTTAAATGAGCAGTTCTTC.

The rearrangement joins TRBV5-1 to TRBJ2-7, with 9 bases identical to TRBD1. Per germline, CDR1 SGHRS and CDR2 YFSETQ. The CDR3 runs to 14 residues. The ends lost 3 bases at V and 6 bases at J; junction bases unmatched: 7. The CDR3 region has the DNA TGCGCCAGCAGCTGGGGACAGGGAAGGGGCGAGCAGTACTTC. Translated, it gives CASSWGQGRGEQYF.

This clone was seen a few times. This sequence joins TRBV5-4 and TRBJ1-1; 10 positions agree with TRBD1. CDR1 is SGHNT and CDR2 is YYREEE in the germline V gene (reference sequence). V was clipped by 7 bases and J by 5 bases; unmatched bases: 5. The CDR3 runs to 13 residues. For the CDR3, the DNA is TGTGCCAGCTGGACAGGGGGTGGTACTGAAGCTTTCTTT. Its translation: CASWTGGGTEAFF.

This chain connects TRBV7-2 to TRBJ1-4; possibly TRBD1 for D (5 bases). Germline loops: CDR1 SGHTA, CDR2 FQGNSA. CDR3 size: 15 residues. The ends were cut back, 0 bases at V and 11 bases at J, with 16 bases in the middle. For the CDR3, the DNA is TGTGCCAGCAGCTTAGCGCGAGGATTTGGGGGGAAACTGTTTTTT. This sequence encodes CASSLARGFGGKLFF.

The chain couples TRBV6-7 to TRBJ1-2; a possible D gene is TRBD1 (5 bases). TRBV6-7 is placed among ORFs of uncertain function. This CDR3 is 17 amino acids long. With 2 bases removed from V and 4 bases from J, the gap between germline ends came to 20 bases. The CDR3 protein is CASSYGQGVRASYGYTF. The CDR3 bases are TGTGCCAGCAGTTACGGTCAAGGGGTACGGGCTAGCTATGGCTACACCTTC.

The CDR3 DNA reads TGTGCCAGCCGGTCTAACCAAGAGACCCAGTACTTC. Translated, it gives CASRSNQETQYF. The gene calls are TRBV2 and TRBJ2-5; D ambiguous. This CDR3 region has 12 residues. The germline CDR1 and CDR2 sequences are SNHLY and FYNNEI. V shed 8 bases and J shed 0 bases, with 7 bases lying between them.

The CDR3 region has the DNA TGTGCCAGCAGCAAAGGGGGCGGGGGAAAAGGACCTTACGAGCAGTACTTC. It specifies CASSKGGGGKGPYEQYF. The chain carries TRBV21-1 and TRBJ2-7; no check of the table's D call, TRBD2, against the DNA was made. TRBV21-1 is flagged as a pseudogene. The CDR3 length is 17 residues.

V gene TRBV7-3 combines with J gene TRBJ2-2; a weak D match, TRBD2 (6 bases). Trimming shortened V by 3 bases and J by 1 base, and 12 bases separated the two germline ends. The CDR3 sequence is 16 residues long. Germline loops: CDR1 SGHTA, CDR2 FQGTGA. The CDR3 sequence is CASSFSGTQNTGELFF. The CDR3 bases are TGTGCCAGCAGCTTCTCCGGGACTCAGAACACCGGGGAGCTGTTTTTT. The full variable domain, completed using reference TRBV7-3 and TRBJ2-2, is GAGVSQTPSNKVTEKGKYVELRCDPISGHTALYWYRQSLGQGPEFLIYFQGTGAADDSGLPNDRFFAVRPEGSVSTLKIQRTERGDSAVYLCASSFSGTQNTGELFFGEGSRLTVL.

The chain uses TRBV5-1 and TRBJ1-1; unclear D gene. This CDR3 is built from 12 residues. Germline assignment: CDR1 SGHRS and CDR2 YFSETQ. The V and J ends lost 2 bases and 8 bases respectively, with 10 bases between them. Written as DNA, the CDR3 is TGCGCCAGCAGCTTCTTGGGCCCCGAAGCTTTCTTT. This translates into CASSFLGPEAFF.